This entry lists 29 T cell receptor beta chains sequenced from one sample in a study of T cell responses to AZD1222 COVID-19 vaccine. Only in-frame clones appear in the TCRdb table, and some are missing; sequencing was by immunoSEQ multiplex PCR. This table holds 150,000 to 180,000 clones, less than 90% found once. Sequenced material: peripheral blood, taken on day 0 of MenACWY control vaccination. These receptors were collected from an adult in good health.

The chain recombines TRBV28 with TRBJ2-5, with 9 bases aligning to TRBD1. The CDR3 has 17 residues. CDR1 is MDHEN, CDR2 SYDVKM, per germline. Trimming at V came to 6 bases and at J to 1 base, leaving 12 bases not matched to a gene. CDR3 loop: CASRDRTGGRVQETQYF. The CDR3 bases are TGTGCCAGCAGGGACCGCACAGGGGGCAGAGTCCAAGAGACCCAGTACTTC.

The J gene is TRBJ2-5, the V gene TRBV2; no clear D. CDR1 SNHLY and CDR2 FYNNEI come from the germline V gene. V gave up 2 bases and J gave up 3 bases, with 10 bases separating them. The CDR3 has 14 amino acids. The CDR3 loop is CASSEIPTEETQYF. In nucleotides, the CDR3 is TGTGCCAGCAGTGAAATTCCCACAGAAGAGACCCAGTACTTC.

This sequence joins TRBV24-1 and TRBJ1-3, with D unclear. The CDR3 covers 11 residues. Trimming left V 7 bases short and J 4 bases short, with 4 bases between. Germline loops: CDR1 KGHDR, CDR2 SFDVKD. CDR3 nucleotides: TGTGCCACCAGCAGGGGAAACACCATATATTTT. The encoded protein is CATSRGNTIYF.

Remarks on this clone: This sample includes further DNA sequences coding for the same CDR3. The chain links TRBV28 to TRBJ1-2; weak D call: TRBD1 (5 bases). The CDR3 is 12 residues long. Trimming pared 4 bases from V and 3 bases from J, leaving 6 bases between. CDR1 and CDR2 (germline): MDHEN, SYDVKM. CDR3 bases: TGTGCCAGCAGTTGGGGGGACTATGGCTACACCTTC. This encodes CASSWGDYGYTF.

The CDR3 sequence is CASSPDTRVEQYF. CDR3 coding DNA: TGTGCCAGCAGCCCGGACACCCGGGTCGAGCAGTACTTC. The V gene is TRBV7-9, the J gene TRBJ2-7, with a possible D match to TRBD1 (5 bases). CDR1 and CDR2 from the germline V gene are SEHNR and FQNEAQ (reference sequence). CDR3 length equals 13 residues. Trimming removed 5 bases at V and 6 bases at J, with 14 bases between.

This chain joins TRBV29-1 and TRBJ1-1; 8 bases fit TRBD1. Germline V gene sequence: CDR1 SQVTM, CDR2 ANQGSEA. The CDR3 runs 14 residues. V was pared by 4 bases and J by 1 base, with 5 bases of the junction left unmatched. The CDR3 spells CSVGLTGGNTEAFF. The CDR3 coding sequence is TGCAGCGTTGGACTTACAGGGGGGAACACTGAAGCTTTCTTT.

The J gene is TRBJ2-3, the V gene TRBV7-6, with 7 positions matching TRBD2. The trim removed 1 base at V and 2 bases at J, leaving 6 bases unmatched. CDR3 size: 16 residues. CDR1 SGHVS and CDR2 FNYEAQ come from the germline V gene. CDR3 sequence (DNA): TGTGCCAGCAGCTTAGGTCCAGGGACTAACACAGATACGCAGTATTTT. This encodes CASSLGPGTNTDTQYF.

The chain is built from TRBV6-2 or TRBV6-3 and TRBJ2-4; 12 bases align to TRBD2. CDR1 MNHEY and CDR2 SVGEGT come from the germline V gene. CDR3 length equals 21 residues. V gave up 4 bases and J gave up 1 base; unmatched junction bases: 17. As DNA, the CDR3 is TGTGCCAGCAGTTCCAATCCTAGCGGGAGGGCCGCTCGTTCGGCCAAAAACATTCAGTACTTC. It yields the protein CASSSNPSGRAARSAKNIQYF.

The chain uses TRBV6-1 and TRBJ1-5; the match to TRBD1 covers 7 bases. The CDR3 consists of 14 residues. The germline CDR1 and CDR2 sequences are MNHNS and SASEGT. J was trimmed by 3 bases and V by 3 bases; bases with no gene match: 2. The CDR3 region has the DNA TGTGCCAGCAGTGACAGGGGGGTCAATCAGCCCCAGCATTTT. Translation: CASSDRGVNQPQHF.

The V call is TRBV19, the J call TRBJ1-2; no clear D. The CDR3 sequence is 12 residues long. Trimming removed 3 bases from V and 4 bases from J, with 6 bases in between. Germline V lookup: CDR1 LNHDA, CDR2 SQIVND (reference sequence). In DNA, the CDR3 is TGTGCCAGTAGTATCCCCCTCTATGGCTACACCTTC. Protein: CASSIPLYGYTF. Supplemented by reference TRBV19 and TRBJ1-2, the full variable domain reads DGGITQSPKYLFRKEGQNVTLSCEQNLNHDAMYWYRQDPGQGLRLIYYSQIVNDFQKGDIAEGYSVSREKKESFPLTVTSAQKNPTAFYLCASSIPLYGYTFGSGTRLTVV.

V gene TRBV19 combines with J gene TRBJ1-2, with TRBD1 as a possible D gene (5 bases). The CDR3 is made up of 11 amino acids. CDR1 is LNHDA and CDR2 is SQIVND in the germline V gene (reference sequence). The ends were cut back, 10 bases at V and 7 bases at J, with 13 bases in the middle. CDR3 DNA sequence: TGTGCCATAAGGGCAGGGTCTGGCTACACCTTC. This gives the protein CAIRAGSGYTF.

This clone has just one count. The genes are TRBV6-2 or TRBV6-3 and TRBJ1-5; 9 nucleotides align to TRBD1. The germline CDR1 and CDR2 sequences are MNHEY and SVGEGT. This CDR3 is built from 15 residues. V lost 6 bases to trimming and J lost 1 base; unmatched junction nucleotides: 4. The CDR3 loop reads CASSQGQGSNQPQHF. CDR3 nucleotide sequence: TGTGCCAGCAGCCAGGGACAGGGAAGCAATCAGCCCCAGCATTTT.

This sequence joins TRBV18 and TRBJ1-5; 7 positions match TRBD1. The germline CDR1 and CDR2 sequences are KGHSH and LQKENI. This CDR3 comprises 16 residues. The junction had 9 bases not matched to a gene; V was cut back by 2 bases and J by 5 bases. The chain's CDR3 is CASSPEGDRAYQPQHF. The CDR3 bases are TGTGCCAGCTCACCAGAGGGTGACAGGGCCTATCAGCCCCAGCATTTT.

The chain employs TRBV5-6 and TRBJ2-3; the D is unclear. V lost 6 bases and J 4 bases, leaving 18 bases between the germline ends. This CDR3 is 15 amino acids long. CDR1 and CDR2 (germline): SGHDT, YYEEEE. The CDR3 is CASTITPLRSDTQYF. CDR3 bases: TGTGCCAGCACCATAACTCCCCTTCGATCAGATACGCAGTATTTT.

This clone was detected once. The gene calls are TRBV15 and TRBJ2-7; D assignment may be TRBD1 or TRBD2 (5 bases each). Germline V gene sequence: CDR1 LNHNV, CDR2 YYDKDF (reference sequence). The CDR3 has 16 residues. V lost 1 base and J 2 bases, leaving 15 bases between the germline ends. The CDR3 region has the DNA TGTGCCACCAGCAGAGGTTCTACAGTGGGACCCTACGAGCAGTACTTC. This encodes CATSRGSTVGPYEQYF.

The genes are TRBV6-6 and TRBJ2-5; TRBD2 is a possible D gene (5 bases). Germline V gene sequence: CDR1 MNHNY, CDR2 SVGAGI (reference sequence). V was pared by 0 bases and J by 5 bases, with 10 bases between. CDR3 length: 14 amino acids. CDR3 nucleotides: TGTGCCAGCAGTTACTCGGGGAGATCTGAGACCCAGTACTTC. Translation gives CASSYSGRSETQYF.

This chain links TRBV24-1 with TRBJ2-2; the match to TRBD2 covers 10 bases. The CDR3 extends over 18 amino acids. Looked up from germline, CDR1 is KGHDR and CDR2 is SFDVKD. V shed 4 bases, J shed 5 bases, and the junction held 12 bases outside the gene matches. CDR3 protein: CATSERGPGLARTGELFF. As DNA, the CDR3 is TGTGCCACCAGTGAGCGCGGCCCGGGACTAGCGAGAACCGGGGAGCTGTTTTTT.

The chain recombines TRBV19 with TRBJ1-5, with TRBD1 matching 9 bases. The germline CDR1 and CDR2 sequences are LNHDA and SQIVND (reference sequence). The length of the CDR3 is 17 residues. V lost 3 bases and J lost 0; bases outside the gene matches: 6. CDR3 sequence (DNA): TGTGCCAGTAGTATTCACAGGGGGCGGCCTAGCAATCAGCCCCAGCATTTT. Amino acids: CASSIHRGRPSNQPQHF.

V gene TRBV7-9 combines with J gene TRBJ2-5; 9 bases agree with TRBD1. CDR1 and CDR2 from the germline V gene are SEHNR and FQNEAQ (reference sequence). J lost 5 bases, V lost 6 bases, and 16 bases had no gene match. This CDR3 contains 17 residues. The CDR3 here is CASSYYLGQGNEETQYF. CDR3 in DNA: TGTGCCAGCAGTTATTATCTCGGACAGGGGAACGAGGAGACCCAGTACTTC.

The rearrangement links TRBV7-9 to TRBJ2-3, with D perhaps matching TRBD2 (5 bases). Trimming stripped 5 bases from V and 6 bases from J, with 18 bases between. The CDR3 has 15 residues. The germline CDR1 and CDR2 sequences are SEHNR and FQNEAQ (reference sequence). The CDR3 here is CASSPRSGSGDTQYF. DNA of the CDR3: TGTGCCAGCAGCCCCCGGAGTGGATCGGGGGATACGCAGTATTTT.

The CDR3 spells CASSPNGGYGYTF. CDR3 sequence (DNA): TGTGCCAGCAGCCCCAACGGGGGCTATGGCTACACCTTC. V usage is TRBV6-2 or TRBV6-3 and J usage is TRBJ1-2; the D gene is possibly TRBD1 (5 bases). This CDR3 region has 13 residues. In germline, CDR1 is MNHEY, CDR2 SVGEGT. The V gene lost 6 bases and the J gene lost 4 bases, with 12 bases spanning the gap.

V is TRBV18 and J is TRBJ1-2; tentatively, D is TRBD1 (5 bases). The germline V gene encodes CDR1 KGHSH and CDR2 LQKENI. Trimming cost V 2 bases and J 1 base, with 17 bases left between them. This CDR3 has 17 amino acids. DNA for the CDR3: TGTGCCAGCTCACCAACCTCAGGGCTGGGGCTTAACTATGGCTACACCTTC. Protein product: CASSPTSGLGLNYGYTF.

The CDR3 nucleotides read TGTGCCACCAGTGACCAGAGACTAGCCACAGATACGCAGTATTTT. Residues: CATSDQRLATDTQYF. This chain joins TRBV24-1 and TRBJ2-3, with 7 bases identical to TRBD2. In germline, CDR1 is KGHDR, CDR2 SFDVKD. V lost 4 bases, J lost 2 bases, and 5 bases stayed unmatched. The CDR3 has 15 amino acids.

The chain joins TRBV12-3 or TRBV12-4 to TRBJ1-2; 8 nucleotides agree with TRBD1. Trimming took 5 bases from V and 13 from J; bases not matched to a gene: 6. CDR3 size: 11 residues. This CDR3 reads CASSLDRGGTF. CDR3 coding DNA: TGTGCCAGCAGTCTCGACAGGGGAGGCACCTTC.

This clone was picked up a small number of times. The chain combines TRBV4-1 with TRBJ2-1; D remains ambiguous. Germline V gene data show CDR1 as MGHRA and CDR2 as YSYEKL. The CDR3 spans 13 residues. Trimming removed 0 bases at V and 6 bases at J, with 6 bases between. The CDR3 protein is CASSQDLGNEQFF. CDR3 coding DNA: TGCGCCAGCAGCCAAGATCTGGGCAATGAGCAGTTCTTC.

The genes are TRBV11-3 and TRBJ1-5; D remains unclear. V dropped 5 bases and J dropped 0 bases, with 5 bases sitting between them. Germline V gene lookup returns CDR1 SGHNT and CDR2 YENEEA. CDR3 length: 13 residues. The CDR3 protein is CASSHNSNQPQHF. As DNA, the CDR3 is TGTGCCAGCAGCCACAATAGCAATCAGCCCCAGCATTTT.

The rearrangement joins TRBV3-1 (or the pseudogene TRBV3-2) to TRBJ2-7; D is perhaps TRBD1 (5 bases). Germline assignment: CDR1 LGHDT and CDR2 YNNKEL (reference sequence). There are 13 residues in the CDR3. V was shortened by 3 bases and J by 5 bases, with 11 bases between the two germline ends. The CDR3 is CASSQGQRHEQYV. In DNA form, the CDR3 reads TGTGCCAGCAGCCAGGGGCAGCGTCACGAGCAGTACGTC.

This clone occurred many times. The CDR3 sequence: CASSYGDSAYEQYV. DNA of the CDR3: TGTGCCAGCAGTTACGGGGACAGTGCCTACGAGCAGTACGTC. The gene calls are TRBV6-6 and TRBJ2-7; 7 nucleotides line up with TRBD1. This CDR3 comprises 14 residues. V was clipped by 2 bases and J by 2 bases; unmatched bases: 3. Germline loops: CDR1 MNHNY, CDR2 SVGAGI (reference sequence).

V is TRBV30 and J is TRBJ1-4; 7 bases match TRBD1. Germline loops: CDR1 GTSNPN, CDR2 SVGIG (reference sequence). The CDR3 sequence is 14 residues long. J lost 7 bases, V lost 3 bases, and 8 bases had no gene match. The CDR3 region is CAWSGGTVGEKLFF. The CDR3 DNA sequence: TGTGCCTGGAGCGGCGGGACAGTCGGTGAAAAACTGTTTTTT. The full variable domain, in which reference TRBV30 and TRBJ1-4 provide the parts outside the CDR3, is SQTIHQWPATLVQPVGSPLSLECTVEGTSNPNLYWYRQAAGRGLQLLFYSVGIGQISSEVPQNLSASRPQDRQFILSSKKLLLSDSGFYLCAWSGGTVGEKLFFGSGTQLSVL.